This T cell receptor beta chain emerged from a study of cytomegalovirus exposure and HLA in healthy donors. Study-wide context: In a later analysis, the approximately 110 validation repertoires were reported to have used the same platform as the approximately 620 first-cohort repertoires. General study findings and limits: Rarity characterized most TCR sequences, yet some public TCRs appeared in many donors. A list of roughly 180 TCR beta chains associated with cytomegalovirus was given.

The CDR3 is made up of 11 amino acids. Germline loops: CDR1 SQVTM, CDR2 ANQGSEA. Trimming took off 6 bases at V and 4 bases at J, with 6 bases between the two ends. Produced via immunoSEQ multiplex PCR; TCRdb's table is partial and in-frame only. Of some 170,000 clones listed, roughly 96% are singletons. As concerns this clone: Its antigen is unidentified.

The sequence was obtained from a woman younger than 35 in good health and CMV-seronegative. Sequencing used PBMCs. The V gene is TRBV29-1, the J gene TRBJ2-2; possible D gene TRBD2, 5 bases. In DNA form, the CDR3 reads TGCAGCGTCGGAGGCACCGGGGAGCTGTTTTTT. Translated, it gives CSVGGTGELFF.